This is a list of T cell receptor beta chains from one sample in a study of T cell responses to AZD1222 COVID-19 vaccine. Produced via immunoSEQ multiplex PCR; TCRdb's table is partial and in-frame only. The sample consists of fewer than 100,000 clones, around 90% of them appearing once. The material sequenced was peripheral blood, taken 28 days after the second AZD1222 dose. The receptors originated from an adult who received the AZD1222 COVID-19 vaccine. Each CDR3 is given with its conserved first and last residue. The D gene is left open where the match is weak.

d_call j_call v_call cdr3_aa cdr3_nt
TRBD1 TRBJ1-2 TRBV7-6 CASSLIFRERDRVIRPNYGYTF TGTGCCAGCAGCTTAATCTTCCGGGAAAGAGACAGGGTAATTCGGCCTAACTATGGCTACACCTTC
NA TRBJ1-2 TRBV2 CASRTDTFGYTF TGTGCCAGCAGGACCGACACTTTTGGCTACACCTTC
NA TRBJ1-6 TRBV7-2 CASSLRLGAGDNSPLHF TGTGCCAGCAGCTTGCGCTTAGGGGCAGGGGATAATTCACCCCTCCACTTT
NA TRBJ1-2 TRBV21-1 CASSSLASSSDGYRYGYTF TGTGCCAGCAGCTCCCTCGCCTCGTCTTCGGACGGGTACCGCTATGGCTACACCTTC
NA TRBJ2-7 TRBV5-5 CASSLSLRTREAYEQYF TGTGCCAGCAGCTTGTCATTAAGGACTCGCGAAGCCTACGAGCAGTACTTC
NA TRBJ1-4 TRBV4-3 CASSQGTTQTNEKLFF TGCGCCAGCAGCCAAGGGACAACACAAACTAATGAAAAACTGTTTTTT
TRBD1 TRBJ1-6 TRBV30 CAWTRDSSYNSPLHF TGTGCCTGGACTCGGGACAGCAGCTATAATTCACCCCTCCACTTT
NA TRBJ2-7 TRBV2 CASRADGPSYEQYF TGTGCCTCCCGGGCAGACGGGCCGTCCTACGAGCAGTACTTC
TRBD1 TRBJ2-5 TRBV7-9 CASTFPLWTGAFQETQYF TGTGCCAGCACCTTCCCTCTCTGGACAGGGGCCTTCCAAGAGACCCAGTACTTC
TRBD1 TRBJ1-2 TRBV6-5 CASLNGDSYGYTF TGTGCCAGCCTAAACGGGGACAGCTATGGCTACACCTTC
NA TRBJ2-3 TRBV15 CATSTQGSDTQYF TGTGCCACCAGCACTCAGGGTTCAGATACGCAGTATTTT